What follows are 20 T cell receptor beta chains derived from one specimen sequenced in a study of blood T cell repertoires in COVID-19. TCRdb's copy holds only in-frame clones and misses some; the assay was immunoSEQ multiplex PCR. Among approximately 300,000 clones, more than 80% were seen once, and the ten largest hold approximately 7.5%. Sequenced: peripheral blood. These receptors were taken from a woman aged 25 to 45 with COVID-19, enrolled during active disease.

This clone appeared once. This chain joins TRBV21-1 and TRBJ1-2. TRBV21-1 counts as a pseudogene. The CDR3 is 12 amino acids. The CDR3: CAPTSLLEGYTF. As DNA, the CDR3 is TGTGCCCCCACATCCCTCTTGGAGGGCTACACCTTC.

This clone was observed once. The CDR3 spells CASSRGTSGSNEQFF. The CDR3 DNA reads TGCGCCAGCAGTAGAGGGACTAGCGGGAGTAATGAGCAGTTCTTC. The chain combines TRBV5-1 with TRBJ2-1, with TRBD2 matching 14 bases. J gave up 7 bases and V 5 bases, and 5 bases lay outside the gene matches. CDR1 SGHRS and CDR2 YFSETQ come from the germline V gene. This CDR3 spans 15 amino acids.

The chain is built from TRBV19 and TRBJ1-5, with D maybe TRBD1 (5 bases). V was cut by 4 bases and J by 11 bases, with 21 bases left in between. This CDR3 spans 15 amino acids. CDR1 LNHDA and CDR2 SQIVND come from the germline V gene (reference sequence). Here the CDR3 DNA reads TGTGCCAGTAGTAGGCAGGGCTCCAGTGCCCAGGCCCAGCATTTT. This translates into CASSRQGSSAQAQHF.

The V and J genes are TRBV18 and TRBJ2-2; D possibly corresponds to TRBD1 (6 bases). V dropped 2 bases and J dropped 1 base, with 17 bases sitting between them. The CDR3 is made up of 18 amino acids. Germline CDR1 and CDR2: KGHSH and LQKENI. Here the CDR3 DNA reads TGTGCCAGCTCACCATTGGGAGCCGGGACACGGAACACCGGGGAGCTGTTTTTT. Protein product: CASSPLGAGTRNTGELFF.

The gene calls are TRBV4-3 and TRBJ1-1; no firm D call. The CDR3 spans 15 residues. V was shortened by 4 bases and J by 3 bases, with 15 bases between the two germline ends. CDR1 and CDR2 (germline): LGHNA, YSLEER. This CDR3 is CASSRSPEGYTEAFF. CDR3 DNA: TGCGCCAGCAGCCGGTCACCCGAGGGATACACTGAAGCTTTCTTT.

This chain connects TRBV28 to TRBJ2-2; 7 bases are a match to TRBD1. Germline loops: CDR1 MDHEN, CDR2 SYDVKM. Trimming cost V 6 bases and J 7 bases; bases outside gene matches: 8. This CDR3 region has 14 residues. CDR3 DNA sequence: TGTGCCAGCAGAGAGGGACAGAGAAGCGGGGAGCTGTTTTTT. Translating gives CASREGQRSGELFF.

The rearrangement uses TRBV19 and TRBJ2-2; possibly TRBD1 for D (7 bases). The ends were cut back, 4 bases at V and 4 bases at J, with 13 bases in the middle. Germline V CDR1 and CDR2: LNHDA, SQIVND (reference sequence). CDR3 size: 15 residues. CDR3: CASSTQGGGTGELFF. The CDR3 DNA reads as TGTGCCAGTAGTACCCAGGGGGGAGGCACCGGGGAGCTGTTTTTT.

The CDR3 sequence: CAIYRGDRGEQFF. CDR3 in DNA: TGTGCCATTTACAGGGGGGATCGAGGGGAGCAGTTCTTC. The chain links TRBV10-3 to TRBJ2-1, with 8 bases lining up with TRBD1. The CDR3 contains 13 residues. V was pared by 9 bases and J by 10 bases, with 11 bases of the junction left unmatched. Germline CDR1 reads ENHRY; CDR2 reads SYGVKD.

V gene TRBV28 combines with J gene TRBJ1-2; maybe TRBD1 (5 bases). Germline assignment: CDR1 MDHEN and CDR2 SYDVKM. V was pared by 6 bases and J by 4 bases, with 15 bases between. This CDR3 is built from 14 residues. For the CDR3, the DNA is TGTGCCAGCAGACCTCCCGGACATCTCTATGGCTACACCTTC. Translating gives CASRPPGHLYGYTF.

J is TRBJ2-2 and V is TRBV2, with 9 bases aligning to TRBD2. J gave up 6 bases and V 7 bases, and 6 bases lay outside the gene matches. Germline V lookup: CDR1 SNHLY, CDR2 FYNNEI. The CDR3 loop spans 14 amino acids. The CDR3 DNA reads as TGTGCCAGCACGGGACTAGCAATCGCCGGGGAGCTGTTTTTT. Translation gives CASTGLAIAGELFF.

This clone was counted a single time. The J gene is TRBJ1-5, the V gene TRBV11-1; D not certain. The V gene's germline CDR1 is SGHAT and CDR2 FQDESV (reference sequence). Trimming took 1 base from V and 1 from J, leaving 11 bases between them. The CDR3 totals 16 residues. The CDR3 reads CASSLEGGRSNQPQHF. The CDR3 bases are TGTGCCAGCAGCTTAGAGGGAGGAAGGAGCAATCAGCCCCAGCATTTT. Full variable domain (rest looked up from reference TRBV11-1 and TRBJ1-5): EAEVAQSPRYKITEKSQAVAFWCDPISGHATLYWYRQILGQGPELLVQFQDESVVDDSQLPKDRFSAERLKGVDSTLKIQPAELGDSAMYLCASSLEGGRSNQPQHFGDGTRLSIL.

This clone was seen more than once but under ten times. This CDR3 is CASSEWNRAGYTF. The CDR3 coding sequence is TGTGCCAGCAGTGAATGGAACAGGGCTGGCTACACCTTC. The chain is built from TRBV25-1 and TRBJ1-2, with D tentatively TRBD1 (6 bases). CDR3 size: 13 residues. V was shortened by 1 base and J by 7 bases, with 10 bases between the two germline ends. Germline V gives CDR1 MGHDK, CDR2 SYGVNS.

This chain connects TRBV2 to TRBJ1-3; the match to TRBD1 covers 7 bases. CDR1 and CDR2 from the germline V gene are SNHLY and FYNNEI. The length of the CDR3 is 16 residues. V lost 5 bases to trimming and J lost 2 bases; unmatched junction nucleotides: 9. Written as DNA, the CDR3 is TGTGCCAGCAGTAACACAGGGGAACGCGCTGGAAACACCATATATTTT. This sequence encodes CASSNTGERAGNTIYF.

The chain carries TRBV7-2 and TRBJ1-5; 7 bases are shared with TRBD1. Germline CDR1 is SGHTA and CDR2 is FQGNSA. The CDR3 contains 16 residues. Trimming cost V 2 bases and J 1 base; bases outside gene matches: 5. The CDR3 sequence: CASSLMGRGSNQPQHF. CDR3 nucleotides: TGTGCCAGCAGCTTAATGGGCAGGGGGAGCAATCAGCCCCAGCATTTT.

V gene TRBV7-3 combines with J gene TRBJ2-7; D is perhaps TRBD2 (6 bases). CDR3 length: 16 amino acids. CDR1 and CDR2 (germline): SGHTA, FQGTGA. V dropped 1 base and J dropped 7 bases, with 20 bases sitting between them. The CDR3, as DNA: TGTGCCAGCAGCTTAATAAGCGGGCTTGTCGCCTGGGAGCAGTACTTC. Its translation is CASSLISGLVAWEQYF.

The chain carries TRBV9 and TRBJ2-4; 7 nucleotides match TRBD2. CDR1 is SGDLS and CDR2 is YYNGEE in the germline V gene. The ends lost 3 bases at V and 7 bases at J; junction bases unmatched: 7. The CDR3 is 14 residues long. The CDR3 sequence is CASSDGLGWNIQYF. CDR3 nucleotide sequence: TGTGCCAGCAGCGACGGACTAGGTTGGAACATTCAGTACTTC.

The chain uses TRBV7-2 and TRBJ1-2, with TRBD1 matching 9 bases. The CDR3 runs to 16 residues. The junction had 8 bases not matched to a gene; V was cut back by 1 base and J by 5 bases. CDR1 is SGHTA, CDR2 FQGNSA, per germline. The DNA for the CDR3 is TGTGCCAGCAGCTTAGTGGGACAGGGAAGGTCATATGGCTACACCTTC. Its translation is CASSLVGQGRSYGYTF. Based on the CDR3 plus reference TRBV7-2 and TRBJ1-2, the full variable domain is GAGVSQSPSNKVTEKGKDVELRCDPISGHTALYWYRQSLGQGLEFLIYFQGNSAPDKSGLPSDRFSAERTGGSVSTLTIQRTQQEDSAVYLCASSLVGQGRSYGYTFGSGTRLTVV.

The chain joins TRBV21-1 to TRBJ1-5; the table's TRBD1 call for D was not verified on the DNA. TRBV21-1 is shown as a pseudogene. This CDR3 is built from 16 residues. This CDR3 is CASSIGETGGNQPQHF. The CDR3 DNA reads as TGTGCCAGCAGCATCGGCGAGACAGGGGGCAATCAGCCCCAGCATTTT.

The CDR3 sequence is CASSTRQDNNEQFF. CDR3 bases: TGTGCCAGCAGCACAAGACAGGATAATAATGAGCAGTTCTTC. This chain uses TRBV9 with TRBJ2-1; D perhaps matches TRBD1 (6 bases). Germline V lookup: CDR1 SGDLS, CDR2 YYNGEE. The CDR3 length is 14 residues. The V end was cut by 4 bases, the J end by 7 bases, with 15 bases between.

Turning to this clone: The limits of the CDR3 on the DNA are not certain, so only TCRdb's listed CDR3 is given. This chain joins TRBV28 and TRBJ2-5; TRBD2, the D gene given by the table, was not confirmed from the DNA. The CDR3 contains 14 residues when both ends are counted. Germline assignment: CDR1 MDHEN and CDR2 SYDVKM. The CDR3 loop is CASSSSVVQETQYF.